This TCR beta chain is drawn from a study of siplizumab effects on memory and regulatory T cells. Notes on this clone: Antigen specificity is unknown.

General study results and limits: The naive T cell population seemed more diverse than memory cells and seemed a major contributor to the alloresponse. It was not possible to assign a naive or memory phenotype to roughly 80-96% of proliferating CD4+ or CD8+ clones.

For every sample, some 9 x 10^4 TCR templates were assayed. Libraries were prepared by immunoSEQ multiplex PCR; TCRdb keeps only in-frame clonotypes and omits some of them. The profile covers around 83,000 clones, with about 90% appearing a single time and roughly 14% taken by the ten largest. The receptor's source is a human donor in good health. The sample taken for sequencing was CD4+ T cells sorted from blood.

CDR3 region: CASSLGIDNEQFF. For the CDR3, the DNA is TGCGCCAGCAGCTTGGGGATCGACAATGAGCAGTTCTTC. This chain joins TRBV5-1 and TRBJ2-1; no clear D. In germline, CDR1 is SGHRS, CDR2 YFSETQ. The germline V and J ends were trimmed by 0 bases and 5 bases, with 6 bases remaining between them. The CDR3 spans 13 residues.